The source of this T cell receptor (beta chain) is a study of chemoradiotherapy in HPV16-positive cancers. In the case of this clone: The target antigen is unknown.

Findings and caveats of the study: For HPV16-positive patients, expanding HPV-responsive T cells associated with longer recurrence-free survival. Non-HPV-specific T cells did not expand in tumors during treatment, whereas candidate HPV-specific clones and E7-related motifs did.

The CDR3 runs to 11 residues. Germline CDR1 MNHEY, CDR2 SMNVEV (reference sequence). Trimming took off 4 bases at V and 5 bases at J, with 4 bases between the two ends. Only in-frame clones appear in the TCRdb table, and some are missing; sequencing was by immunoSEQ multiplex PCR. This table has almost 3,000 clones, roughly nine tenths appearing once. Sequenced material: tumor tissue, taken from a patient who underwent chemoradiotherapy. This receptor was taken from a human donor with HPV-associated anogenital cancer. The chain is built from TRBV27 and TRBJ2-3; unclear D gene. CDR3 DNA sequence: TGTGCCAGCAGTTCGTTAGATACGCAGTATTTT. This encodes CASSSLDTQYF.